These T cell receptor beta chains were read from a single sample in a study of molecular identifiers for immune sequencing clone quantification. Each CDR3 protein gets one entry after TCRdb re-called the PCR reads with MiXCR. The sample has approximately 93,000 distinct CDR3 sequences, approximately 25% seen once. The sample was naive CD8+ T cells from blood, with Jurkat cell RNA spiked in. The receptors derive from a human donor in good health. Some libraries in this study had Jurkat cell RNA spiked in. Each CDR3 is given with its conserved first and last residue. A D gene is named only where the DNA matches it firmly. A row's size may be missing; if present it is once, few, many or a size class.

j_call clone_size v_call d_call cdr3_aa cdr3_nt
TRBJ2-5 - TRBV9 - CASSVEWNQETQYF TGTGCGAGCAGCGTTGAGTGGAACCAAGAGACCCAGTACTTC
TRBJ2-7 - TRBV6-6 TRBD2 CASSAPGGEASYEQYF TGTGCCAGCAGTGCCCCGGGGGGGGAGGCATCCTACGAGCAGTACTTC
TRBJ2-1 - TRBV27 - CASGGLANNEQFF TGTGCCAGCGGGGGCCTAGCAAACAATGAGCAGTTCTTC
TRBJ2-1 many TRBV27 - CASTFRGANEQFF TGTGCCAGCACGTTTCGGGGGGCCAATGAGCAGTTCTTC
TRBJ1-4 many TRBV7-9 - CASSANEKLFF TGTGCCAGCTCAGCTAATGAAAAACTGTTTTTT
TRBJ1-4 - TRBV4-3 - CPSSQEGGGRRNEKLFF TGCCCCAGCAGCCAAGAGGGGGGGGGGCGAAGGAATGAAAAACTGTTTTTT
TRBJ2-3 few TRBV11-2 TRBD2 CASSKGRGRSTDTQYF TGTGCCAGCAGCAAAGGGCGGGGGAGAAGCACAGATACGCAGTATTTT
TRBJ2-7 few TRBV6-5 - CASSYARGDEQYF TGTGCCAGCAGTTACGCTAGGGGGGACGAGCAGTACTTC
TRBJ2-2 - TRBV20-1 TRBD1 CSARDGQVNTGELFF TGCAGTGCTAGAGATGGACAGGTGAACACCGGGGAGCTGTTTTTT
TRBJ2-5 - TRBV19 TRBD1 CASSEAGGRLETQYF TGTGCCAGTAGTGAGGCAGGGGGCCGACTGGAGACCCAGTACTTC
TRBJ2-3 - TRBV10-3 - CAISDGQGTDTLYF TGTGCCATCAGTGACGGTCAAGGCACAGATACGCTGTATTTT
TRBJ2-6 - TRBV11-2 - CASSLVPEGLHNSGANVLTF TGTGCCAGCAGCTTAGTGCCGGAGGGGCTACACAATTCTGGGGCCAACGTCCTGACTTTC
TRBJ2-7 - TRBV5-6 - CASSLDRGLAAYEQYF TGTGCCAGCAGCTTGGACAGGGGACTGGCTGCCTACGAGCAGTACTTC
TRBJ2-3 few TRBV7-8 - CASSLVGTDAQYF TGTGCCAGCAGCTTAGTTGGCACAGATGCGCAGTATTTT
TRBJ2-2 few TRBV10-1 - CASSDPPSGTGELFF TGCGCCAGCAGTGATCCCCCATCGGGCACCGGGGAGCTGTTTTTT
TRBJ2-1 - TRBV11-3 - CASSLVPGDEQFF TGTGCCAGCAGCTTAGTCCCAGGGGATGAGCAGTTCTTC
TRBJ2-3 - TRBV12-5 - CASGSNQPQYF TGTGCTAGTGGTTCAAATCAGCCCCAGTATTTT
TRBJ2-2 few TRBV4-2 - CASSQVGTTYTGELFF TGTGCCAGCAGCCAAGTGGGGACAACCTACACCGGGGAGCTGTTTTTT
TRBJ2-3 - TRBV7-8 TRBD1 CASRPETGGRATDTPYF TGTGCCAGCAGACCTGAGACAGGGGGAAGGGCCACAGATACGCCGTATTTT
TRBJ2-4 many TRBV28 TRBD2 CASSFWTSGVGNIQYF TGTGCCAGCAGTTTCTGGACTAGCGGAGTTGGAAACATTCAGTACTTC
TRBJ2-3 few TRBV6-5 TRBD2 CASRRLATSTDTQYF TGTGCCAGCAGACGACTAGCGACTAGCACAGATACGCAGTATTTT
TRBJ1-1 - TRBV27 - CASSSGYSAGPKAEAFF TGTGCCAGCAGTTCTGGGTATAGTGCGGGACCGAAGGCTGAAGCTTTCTTT
TRBJ2-7 - TRBV4-3 TRBD2 CASSQQAGDLREQYF TGCGCCAGCAGCCAACAAGCGGGAGATTTACGTGAGCAGTACTTC
TRBJ2-7 few TRBV30 - CAWSVDPGWEQYF TGTGCCTGGAGTGTAGACCCAGGATGGGAGCAGTACTTC
TRBJ2-3 - TRBV19 - CASSTLEGTDTQYF TGTGCCAGTAGTACGTTGGAAGGGACAGATACGCAGTATTTT
TRBJ2-3 many TRBV29-1 TRBD2 CSVDGSSGGPGQYF TGCAGCGTTGATGGTTCTAGCGGGGGGCCTGGGCAGTATTTT
TRBJ1-1 - TRBV6-2/TRBV6-3 - CASSYSLWGEAFF TGTGCCAGCAGTTACTCGTTGTGGGGTGAAGCTTTCTTT
TRBJ2-7 many TRBV20-1 TRBD2 CSANPSGSPEEQYF TGCAGTGCGAACCCTAGCGGATCCCCCGAGGAGCAGTACTTC
TRBJ1-2 - TRBV6-5 - CASSYSPQGTNYGYTF TGTGCCAGCAGTTACTCGCCCCAGGGAACTAACTATGGCTACACCTTC
TRBJ2-2 - TRBV19 TRBD1 CATSTGATTGELFF TGTGCCACCTCGACAGGGGCCACCACCGGGGAGCTGTTTTTT
TRBJ2-7 many TRBV6-5 - CASSPRVFYEQYF TGTGCCAGCAGTCCAAGGGTCTTCTACGAGCAGTACTTC
TRBJ2-1 - TRBV27 - CASSLVKVDGPYEQFF TGTGCCAGCAGTTTGGTAAAGGTGGACGGTCCGTATGAGCAGTTCTTC
TRBJ2-3 few TRBV3-1 - CASSQVLAQGGTDTQYF TGTGCCAGCAGCCAAGTATTAGCGCAGGGAGGCACAGATACGCAGTATTTT
TRBJ2-5 - TRBV6-5 TRBD2 CASSLTGLAGEDTQYF TGTGCCAGCAGTCTAACCGGACTAGCGGGAGAAGACACCCAGTACTTC
TRBJ2-1 - TRBV2 TRBD2 CASSSTGTSETGGVGEQFF TGTGCCAGCAGTTCTACCGGGACTAGCGAAACCGGTGGCGTTGGTGAGCAGTTCTTC
TRBJ2-3 few TRBV27 - CASSWGRAGATPLDTQYF TGTGCCAGCAGTTGGGGGAGGGCGGGGGCCACCCCCCTAGATACGCAGTATTTT
TRBJ2-7 - TRBV6-1 - CASSGLVYEPYF TGTGCCAGCAGTGGTTTGGTGTACGAGCCGTACTTC
TRBJ2-5 - TRBV24-1 TRBD1 CAISPGGETQYF TGTGCGATCAGTCCAGGGGGAGAGACCCAGTACTTC
TRBJ1-1 many TRBV11-2 - CASSLGTEKEAFF TGTGCCAGCAGCTTAGGGACGGAGAAAGAAGCTTTCTTT
TRBJ2-5 few TRBV28 TRBD1 CASSRDRGDTQYF TGTGCTAGCAGCCGGGACAGGGGGGACACCCAGTACTTT
TRBJ2-3 - TRBV12-3/TRBV12-4 TRBD2 CASRAFLAGEDTQYF TGTGCCAGCAGGGCCTTTCTAGCGGGAGAAGATACGCAGTATTTT
TRBJ2-2 - TRBV6-2/TRBV6-3 TRBD1 CATSGTGTRGTGELFF TGTGCCACCTCCGGGACAGGGACCCGTGGCACCGGGGAGCTGTTTTTT
TRBJ2-3 few TRBV2 TRBD1 CASSGQGSFLGGDTQYF TGTGCCAGCAGTGGACAGGGATCGTTCTTGGGTGGAGATACGCAGTATTTT
TRBJ1-5 many TRBV28 - CASSATGSNQPQHF TGTGCCAGCAGTGCCACGGGGAGCAATCAGCCCCAGCATTTT
TRBJ2-3 many TRBV11-2 - CASSLVYRTTDTQYF TGTGCCAGCAGCTTAGTCTACAGGACCACAGATACGCAGTATTTT
TRBJ1-5 - TRBV13 - CASSLGRGGYQPQHF TGTGCCAGCAGCTTAGGCCGGGGGGGGTACCAGCCCCAGCATTTT
TRBJ2-5 - TRBV29-1 - CSVTGYQETQYF TGCAGCGTAACAGGGTACCAAGAGACCCAGTACTTC
TRBJ2-1 few TRBV25-1 - CASSELALYNEQFF TGTGCCAGCAGTGAATTGGCCCTCTACAATGAGCAGTTCTTC
TRBJ1-5 - TRBV18 - CASPPLERGPNQPQHF TGTGCCAGCCCACCACTGGAAAGGGGCCCCAATCAGCCCCAGCATTTT
TRBJ2-7 - TRBV29-1 - CSVEDAGLSSYEQYF TGCAGCGTTGAAGATGCGGGGCTAAGCTCCTACGAGCAGTACTTC
TRBJ1-1 many TRBV6-2/TRBV6-3 TRBD1 CASSYRDRALNTEAFF TGTGCCAGCAGTTACAGGGACAGGGCTTTGAACACTGAAGCTTTCTTT
TRBJ1-4 - TRBV2 TRBD1 CASRTGQVNEKLFF TGTGCCAGCAGGACGGGACAGGTAAATGAAAAACTGTTTTTT
TRBJ2-3 many TRBV12-5 TRBD2 CASGLVGLAGDTQYF TGTGCTAGTGGTTTGGTTGGACTAGCGGGTGATACGCAGTATTTT
TRBJ1-1 - TRBV19 - CASSMGLGGMNTEAFF TGTGCCAGTAGTATGGGACTCGGGGGCATGAACACTGAAGCTTTCTTT